The clone carrying this TCR beta chain was observed a few times. Its antigen is still unknown. This entry is derived from a study of blood T cells in healthy people across ages. General study points: As naive T cell percentage varied, TCR beta diversity correlated strongly with it.

Next came a second PCR, run for about 6 to 11 cycles, which used a sample-barcoded 5' primer along with a J-beta primer mix. One entry per CDR3 protein results from TCRdb running MiXCR on the 5' RACE reads. The sample records approximately 580,000 distinct CDR3 sequences, about 25% being singletons. Germline-derived CDR1 and CDR2 are SQVTM and ANQGSEA. The V and J ends lost 0 bases and 7 bases respectively, with 13 bases between them. The CDR3 sequence is 13 residues long. A further study also used this sample, focusing on T cells of mothers and their children. This second study notes: Related mother and child pairs showed slightly greater overlap (not significant) than unrelated pairs did.

The chain joins TRBV29-1 to TRBJ2-7; possible D gene TRBD2, 5 bases. The TCR sequence derives from a boy younger than 18 in good health. Sequencing was carried out using blood. CDR3 DNA: TGCAGCGTTGAAGATGGGAGTTCTGGGGAGCAGTACTTC. It specifies CSVEDGSSGEQYF.